Listed below are T cell receptor beta chains from one sample, sequenced in a study of blood T cell repertoires in COVID-19. The data were produced by immunoSEQ multiplex PCR, yet TCRdb's version contains in-frame clones alone and is incomplete. Of 20,000 to 30,000 clones in the sample, about 89% were seen once. The sequencing input was peripheral blood. The receptors were gathered from a man between 70 and 80 years old with COVID-19, enrolled during active disease. CDR3s include the opening cysteine and the closing phenylalanine or tryptophan. Fields, in order: D gene, V gene, clone size, J gene, CDR3 protein, CDR3 DNA. D genes are given only for firm matches. The size field is filled for only some rows; it gives once, few, many or a size class.

>-|TRBV5-4|-|TRBJ1-1
CASSLMERANTEAFF
TGTGCCAGCAGCTTGATGGAGCGGGCGAACACTGAAGCTTTCTTT
>TRBD1|TRBV3-1/TRBV3-2|few|TRBJ1-6
CASSLQGSSYNSPLHF
TGTGCCAGCAGCCTACAGGGGAGCTCCTATAATTCACCCCTCCACTTT
>-|TRBV19|-|TRBJ1-2
CASSIVGADTYGYTF
TGTGCCAGTAGTATAGTAGGGGCGGATACCTATGGCTACACCTTC
>-|TRBV4-1|once|TRBJ2-1
CASSLTYNEQFF
TGCGCCAGCAGCTTAACTTACAATGAGCAGTTCTTC
>-|TRBV10-3|-|TRBJ2-3
CAISEGRGTDTQYF
TGTGCCATCAGTGAAGGCCGGGGCACAGATACGCAGTATTTT
>TRBD1|TRBV18|-|TRBJ2-7
CASRDRESYEQYF
TGTGCCAGCCGGGACAGGGAGAGCTACGAGCAGTACTTC
>-|TRBV7-9|-|TRBJ2-1
CASSHAEGFYNEQFF
TGTGCCAGCAGTCACGCTGAGGGATTCTACAATGAGCAGTTCTTC
>-|TRBV7-2|-|TRBJ2-1
CASSSEGGLSYNEQFF
TGTGCCAGCAGCTCAGAGGGCGGGCTTTCCTACAATGAGCAGTTCTTC
>-|TRBV10-3|-|TRBJ1-1
CAISVQPMNTEAFF
TGTGCCATCAGTGTACAGCCTATGAACACTGAAGCTTTCTTT
>-|TRBV19|once|TRBJ1-1
CASTRSGVTEAFF
TGTGCCAGTACCCGCTCCGGGGTCACTGAAGCTTTCTTT
>-|TRBV7-2|-|TRBJ1-1
CASSRQENTEAFF
TGTGCCAGCAGCCGACAGGAGAACACTGAAGCTTTCTTT
>-|TRBV6-5|once|TRBJ1-4
CASSAGGVNEKLFF
TGTGCCAGCAGCGCAGGAGGAGTGAATGAAAAACTGTTTTTT
>-|TRBV25-1|few|TRBJ2-7
CATARGGSYEQYF
TGTGCCACCGCGAGGGGGGGCTCCTACGAGCAGTACTTC
>-|TRBV30|-|TRBJ1-1
CAWSKQGNTEAFF
TGTGCCTGGAGTAAACAGGGGAACACTGAAGCTTTCTTT
>-|TRBV19|few|TRBJ2-6
CASRRQTFGANVLTF
TGTGCCAGTAGGAGACAGACATTTGGGGCCAACGTCCTGACTTTC
>-|TRBV23-1|few|TRBJ1-6
CASSLLSSYNSPLHF
TGCGCCAGCAGTCTACTGAGCTCCTATAATTCACCCCTCCACTTT
>-|TRBV11-2|-|TRBJ2-7
CASSFSRSSYEQYF
TGTGCCAGCAGCTTTAGCAGAAGCTCCTACGAGCAGTACTTC
>TRBD1|TRBV25-1|-|TRBJ1-2
CASSEAYGTGYGYTF
TGTGCCAGCAGTGAAGCATACGGGACAGGCTATGGCTACACCTTC
>-|TRBV23-1|-|TRBJ1-1
CASSHGQLRTEAFF
TGCGCCAGCAGTCATGGACAGCTGCGCACTGAAGCTTTCTTT
>TRBD2|TRBV15|-|TRBJ2-6
CATSGGGSGANVLTF
TGTGCCACCAGCGGCGGGGGCTCTGGGGCCAACGTCCTGACTTTC
>TRBD1|TRBV7-2|-|TRBJ2-3
CASSGTGLGDTQYF
TGTGCCAGCAGCGGGACAGGCTTAGGGGATACGCAGTATTTT
>-|TRBV30|-|TRBJ1-5
CAWSNGPNQPQHF
TGTGCCTGGAGTAATGGCCCTAATCAGCCCCAGCATTTT
>-|TRBV10-3|-|TRBJ1-5
CAIRRDSNQPQHF
TGTGCCATCAGGAGAGATAGCAATCAGCCCCAGCATTTT
>TRBD1|TRBV18|few|TRBJ1-4
CASSPVRTGGLTNEKLFF
TGTGCCAGCTCCCCGGTCCGGACAGGGGGCTTAACTAATGAAAAACTGTTTTTT
>-|TRBV6-5|-|TRBJ2-2
CASSPGNTGELFF
TGTGCCAGCAGTCCAGGGAACACCGGGGAGCTGTTTTTT
>-|TRBV27|-|TRBJ1-1
CASIEGGGVNTEAFF
TGTGCCAGCATTGAGGGAGGAGGGGTTAACACTGAAGCTTTCTTT
>-|TRBV18|-|TRBJ2-7
CASSPSSTASYEQYF
TGTGCCAGCTCACCCTCTTCGACAGCCTCCTACGAGCAGTACTTC
>-|TRBV12-5|-|TRBJ2-7
CASGSAGIHEQYF
TGTGCTAGTGGTTCCGCAGGGATTCACGAGCAGTACTTC
>-|TRBV7-2|-|TRBJ2-2
CASSSPRRGLTGELFF
TGTGCCAGCAGCAGCCCCCGGCGGGGGCTCACCGGGGAGCTGTTTTTT
>TRBD2|TRBV19|-|TRBJ2-6
CASSIDPWGGRANVLTF
TGTGCCAGTAGTATAGACCCCTGGGGGGGAAGGGCCAACGTCCTGACTTTC
>-|TRBV27|-|TRBJ1-1
CASSPTGFTEAFF
TGTGCCAGCAGCCCAACAGGGTTTACTGAAGCTTTCTTT
>-|TRBV5-1|-|TRBJ2-2
CASSLLARTGELFF
TGCGCCAGCAGCTTACTAGCCCGCACCGGGGAGCTGTTTTTT
>-|TRBV7-6|-|TRBJ2-7
CASSLAPGLSTEQYF
TGTGCCAGCAGCTTAGCTCCGGGACTCTCCACCGAGCAGTACTTC
>-|TRBV7-9|-|TRBJ2-5
CASSLQDSPKGTQYF
TGTGCCAGCAGCCTCCAGGACAGTCCAAAAGGGACCCAGTACTTC
>TRBD1|TRBV6-5|-|TRBJ2-5
CASSIQGARETQYF
TGTGCCAGCAGTATCCAGGGGGCGAGGGAGACCCAGTACTTC
>-|TRBV11-2|-|TRBJ1-1
CASSLGPGNTEAFF
TGTGCCAGCAGCTTAGGACCAGGGAACACTGAAGCTTTCTTT
>-|TRBV3-1/TRBV3-2|-|TRBJ2-1
CASSQRGTYEQFF
TGTGCCAGCAGCCAACGCGGGACTTATGAGCAGTTCTTC
>TRBD1|TRBV19|-|TRBJ2-2
CASSERTGGAYTGELFF
TGTGCCAGTAGTGAACGGACAGGGGGCGCATACACCGGGGAGCTGTTTTTT
>TRBD1|TRBV18|-|TRBJ1-1
CASSPGGTGSFTEAFF
TGTGCCAGCTCACCCGGGGGGACAGGGTCGTTCACTGAAGCTTTCTTT
>TRBD2|TRBV27|-|TRBJ2-1
CASRLAVSYNEQFF
TGTGCCAGTAGGCTAGCGGTCTCCTACAATGAGCAGTTCTTC
>TRBD1|TRBV27|-|TRBJ1-6
CASSTRTGSNSPLHF
TGTGCCAGCAGTACCAGGACAGGGAGTAATTCACCCCTCCACTTT
>-|TRBV10-3|-|TRBJ1-1
CAISESGENTEAFF
TGTGCCATCAGTGAGTCTGGAGAGAACACTGAAGCTTTCTTT
>TRBD1|TRBV19|-|TRBJ1-2
CASSISRTGYVGYTF
TGTGCCAGTAGTATCTCCCGGACAGGTTATGTCGGCTACACCTTC
>TRBD2|TRBV10-2|few|TRBJ2-1
CASSFRLAGDKGEQFF
TGCGCCAGCAGTTTCAGACTAGCGGGAGATAAGGGTGAGCAGTTCTTC
>-|TRBV19|-|TRBJ2-5
CASSMPRGQETQYF
TGTGCCAGTAGTATGCCCAGAGGCCAAGAGACCCAGTACTTC
>-|TRBV7-9|-|TRBJ1-2
CASSSGILGARDYGYTF
TGTGCCAGCAGCTCTGGGATACTGGGTGCCAGGGATTATGGCTACACCTTC
>-|TRBV7-9|once|TRBJ1-1
CASSFVGALVNTEAFF
TGTGCCAGCAGCTTTGTGGGGGCCTTAGTGAACACTGAAGCTTTCTTT
>-|TRBV27|-|TRBJ2-3
CASKTRVSDTQYF
TGTGCCAGTAAGACCAGGGTATCGGATACGCAGTATTTT
>-|TRBV11-2|once|TRBJ2-7
CASSLDLGAEQYF
TGTGCCAGCAGCTTAGATCTAGGGGCCGAGCAGTACTTC
>-|TRBV7-2|-|TRBJ2-6
CASSLALASSGANVLTF
TGTGCCAGCAGCTTAGCCCTAGCCAGCTCTGGGGCCAACGTCCTGACTTTC
>-|TRBV5-1|-|TRBJ1-4
CASSLAGGTHEKLFF
TGCGCCAGCAGCTTGGCCGGGGGGACACACGAAAAACTGTTTTTT
>-|TRBV29-1|-|TRBJ2-2
CSVRLATNTGELFF
TGCAGCGTGAGACTGGCGACGAACACCGGGGAGCTGTTTTTT
>TRBD2|TRBV12-5|-|TRBJ2-3
CASGSPNVAGGTYPSTDTQYF
TGTGCTAGTGGTTCTCCCAATGTAGCGGGGGGTACCTACCCTAGCACAGATACGCAGTATTTT